One sample yielded the 30 T cell receptor beta chains listed below, sequenced in a study of OX40 agonist ivuxolimab in advanced cancers. Profiled with immunoSEQ multiplex PCR; TCRdb holds only in-frame clones, not every one. Among some 80,000 clones listed, around 94% were seen once. The source was CD4+ or CD8+ T cells sorted from blood, collected in a trial of the OX40 agonist ivuxolimab. These receptors originate from an adult with an advanced solid tumor such as melanoma, head and neck, liver or kidney cancer.

The gene calls are TRBV5-1 and TRBJ2-3, with 9 bases that match TRBD1. After removal of 4 bases from V and 4 bases from J, the junction contained 4 bases not matched to a gene. The CDR3 is 14 amino acids. The germline V gene encodes CDR1 SGHRS and CDR2 YFSETQ. DNA for the CDR3: TGCGCCAGCAGCACCGGGACAGGGCCAGATACGCAGTATTTT. Translating it yields CASSTGTGPDTQYF.

This chain links TRBV7-9 with TRBJ2-2; D may be TRBD1 (6 bases). The CDR3 has 14 amino acids. Germline V gene sequence: CDR1 SEHNR, CDR2 FQNEAQ (reference sequence). V was trimmed by 2 bases and J by 7 bases, leaving 11 bases between them. CDR3 amino acids: CASSLQGSNGELFF. CDR3 nucleotide sequence: TGTGCCAGCAGCTTACAGGGGTCGAACGGGGAGCTGTTTTTT. Complete variable domain (other parts from reference TRBV7-9 and TRBJ2-2): DTGVSQNPRHKITKRGQNVTFRCDPISEHNRLYWYRQTLGQGPEFLTYFQNEAQLEKSRLLSDRFSAERPKGSFSTLEIQRTEQGDSAMYLCASSLQGSNGELFFGEGSRLTVL.

The V gene is TRBV10-3, the J gene TRBJ2-3; D perhaps matches TRBD1 (6 bases). CDR1 and CDR2 (germline): ENHRY, SYGVKD. V lost 5 bases and J lost 2, with 11 bases in between. This CDR3 region has 14 residues. This chain's CDR3 is CAISSGTPTDTQYF. CDR3 nucleotide sequence: TGTGCCATCAGTTCCGGGACACCCACAGATACGCAGTATTTT.

The chain uses TRBV7-9 and TRBJ2-3; D remains ambiguous. Trimming removed 5 bases from V and 0 bases from J, with 9 bases in between. The CDR3 is made up of 14 amino acids. The germline V gene encodes CDR1 SEHNR and CDR2 FQNEAQ (reference sequence). The CDR3 loop is CASSLRWSTDTQYF. Written as DNA, the CDR3 is TGTGCCAGCAGCCTAAGATGGAGCACAGATACGCAGTATTTT.

The CDR3 DNA follows: TGTGCCAGCAGCATACACCGCACAGATACGCAGTATTTT. This codes for CASSIHRTDTQYF. This chain uses TRBV7-2 with TRBJ2-3, with D unclear. Germline CDR1 and CDR2: SGHTA and FQGNSA. V gave up 5 bases and J gave up 1 base, with 7 bases separating them. The CDR3 sequence is 13 residues long.

This chain joins TRBV7-9 and TRBJ2-7; weak D call: TRBD1 (6 bases). The V gene's germline CDR1 is SEHNR and CDR2 FQNEAQ (reference sequence). With 9 bases removed from V and 11 bases from J, the gap between germline ends came to 14 bases. This CDR3 contains 10 residues. The CDR3 bases are TGTGCCAGTACACTAGGACAGAAGTACTTC. It yields the protein CASTLGQKYF.

The rearrangement links TRBV14 to TRBJ1-3, with D possibly matching TRBD1 (5 bases). V was trimmed by 0 bases and J by 8 bases, leaving 14 bases between them. Looked up from germline, CDR1 is SGHDN and CDR2 is FVKESK. This CDR3 has 15 amino acids. This CDR3 reads CASSQEGLMGDTIYF. The CDR3 nucleotides are TGTGCCAGCAGCCAAGAAGGGTTAATGGGGGACACCATATATTTT.

CDR3 amino acids: CASSPAREGRKDGYTF. The CDR3 nucleotides read TGTGCCAGCAGCCCCGCTAGGGAGGGTCGTAAGGATGGCTACACCTTC. The chain has TRBV7-2 and TRBJ1-2, with no clear D. The CDR3 is 16 amino acids. V was cut by 5 bases and J by 6 bases, with 22 bases left in between. Germline CDR1 reads SGHTA; CDR2 reads FQGNSA.

This chain links TRBV18 with TRBJ2-2, with D maybe TRBD2 (6 bases). Germline V gene data show CDR1 as KGHSH and CDR2 as LQKENI. Trimming took 8 bases from V and 4 from J, leaving 17 bases between them. The CDR3 totals 15 residues. CDR3 DNA: TGTGCCAGCCGTCAACCGGGACTTTTCACCGGGGAGCTGTTTTTT. It is translated as CASRQPGLFTGELFF.

The CDR3 sequence: CTSSQDMTGGGQPQHF. CDR3 nucleotides: TGCACCAGCAGCCAAGATATGACAGGAGGCGGTCAGCCCCAGCATTTT. The chain combines TRBV1 with TRBJ1-5; the table gives TRBD1 as D, unverified against the DNA. TRBV1 is a recognized pseudogene. The length of the CDR3 is 16 residues.

The chain links TRBV6-6 to TRBJ1-5, with a weak D call TRBD1 (6 bases). The germline gives CDR1 MNHNY, CDR2 SVGAGI (reference sequence). The CDR3 is 14 amino acids. V lost 5 bases and J lost 0, with 8 bases in between. The chain's CDR3 is CASSRQDSNQPQHF. The CDR3, as DNA: TGTGCCAGCAGTCGACAGGATAGCAATCAGCCCCAGCATTTT.

The V call is TRBV7-2, the J call TRBJ2-7; D possibly matches TRBD1 or TRBD2 (6 bases each). Trimming pared 1 base from V and 6 bases from J, leaving 10 bases between. The CDR3 sequence is 13 residues long. In germline, CDR1 is SGHTA, CDR2 FQGNSA. The CDR3 loop is CASSLVRGAEQYF. The CDR3 DNA follows: TGTGCCAGCAGCTTAGTTAGGGGGGCCGAGCAGTACTTC.

The rearrangement uses TRBV13 and TRBJ2-4; a weak D match, TRBD2 (6 bases). V lost 1 base and J lost 7, with 11 bases in between. The CDR3 is 14 residues long. CDR1 is PRHDT and CDR2 is FYEKMQ in the germline V gene (reference sequence). The CDR3 protein is CASSLAGTGNIQYF. Written as DNA, the CDR3 is TGTGCCAGCAGCTTAGCCGGGACTGGTAACATTCAGTACTTC.

Here the CDR3 reads CASSFGGGGASYEQYF. The CDR3 DNA is TGCGCCAGCAGCTTTGGAGGGGGAGGGGCCTCCTACGAGCAGTACTTC. The rearrangement joins TRBV5-1 to TRBJ2-7; possibly TRBD2 for D (7 bases). The CDR3 extends over 16 amino acids. The germline V gene encodes CDR1 SGHRS and CDR2 YFSETQ. The V end was cut by 2 bases, the J end by 0 bases, with 15 bases between.

The chain links TRBV28 to TRBJ2-7, with TRBD2 matching over 12 bases. Germline CDR1 MDHEN, CDR2 SYDVKM. J was trimmed by 3 bases and V by 2 bases; bases with no gene match: 5. This CDR3 comprises 16 residues. CDR3 amino acids: CASSLVPTSGGYEQYF. CDR3 sequence (DNA): TGTGCCAGCAGTTTAGTGCCGACTAGCGGGGGCTACGAGCAGTACTTC. Supplemented by reference TRBV28 and TRBJ2-7, the full variable domain reads DVKVTQSSRYLVKRTGEKVFLECVQDMDHENMFWYRQDPGLGLRLIYFSYDVKMKEKGDIPEGYSVSREKKERFSLILESASTNQTSMYLCASSLVPTSGGYEQYFGPGTRLTVT.

The CDR3 nucleotides read TGTGCCTGGAAAGGGACAGGCTCCTACGAGCAGTACTTC. It codes for CAWKGTGSYEQYF. J is TRBJ2-7 and V is TRBV30, with 8 bases identical to TRBD1. Germline assignment: CDR1 GTSNPN and CDR2 SVGIG (reference sequence). CDR3 size: 13 residues. With V trimmed by 4 bases and J by 0 bases, 2 bases remained unmatched.

This chain links TRBV11-2 with TRBJ2-5, with a possible D match to TRBD2 (6 bases). Germline V gene sequence: CDR1 SGHAT, CDR2 FQNNGV. Trimming removed 5 bases at V and 4 bases at J, with 11 bases between. This CDR3 comprises 13 residues. The CDR3 DNA reads as TGTGCCAGCAGCATGGACTATTCAGAGACCCAGTACTTC. It encodes CASSMDYSETQYF.

The rearrangement joins TRBV28 to TRBJ1-2, with 7 positions matching TRBD1. Unmatched junction bases numbered 5, after V lost 5 bases and J lost 8 bases. In germline, CDR1 is MDHEN, CDR2 SYDVKM. The CDR3 has 12 residues. CDR3 sequence (DNA): TGTGCCAGCAGTGACAGGGTACGGGGCTACACCTTC. Protein product: CASSDRVRGYTF.

This clone was detected once. The chain couples TRBV5-4 to TRBJ2-2, with TRBD2 as a possible D gene (5 bases). The length of the CDR3 is 16 residues. V dropped 0 bases and J dropped 0 bases, with 9 bases sitting between them. Per germline, CDR1 SGHNT and CDR2 YYREEE (reference sequence). The CDR3 DNA is TGTGCCAGCAGCTTGGGGGTGGAGGCGAACACCGGGGAGCTGTTTTTT. Translating it yields CASSLGVEANTGELFF.

Only a few counts were recorded for this clone. CDR3 sequence (DNA): TGTGCCAGCAGGACAGGGAATCAGCCCCAGCATTTT. This encodes CASRTGNQPQHF. The gene calls are TRBV6-5 and TRBJ1-5, with 7 nucleotides matching TRBD1. The CDR3 contains 12 residues. The V segment lost 6 bases and the J segment 4 bases; nucleotides outside the gene matches: 0. Per the germline V gene, CDR1 is MNHEY and CDR2 is SVGAGI.

The genes are TRBV7-2 and TRBJ1-2; TRBD1 agrees at 8 bases. From germline, CDR1 is SGHTA and CDR2 FQGNSA. The CDR3 loop spans 14 amino acids. The V segment lost 2 bases and the J segment 8 bases; nucleotides outside the gene matches: 7. CDR3 in DNA: TGTGCCAGCAGCTTACCCCCCGGGACAGGAGGCTACACCTTC. Amino acid sequence: CASSLPPGTGGYTF.

This clone was counted a few times. This chain uses TRBV9 with TRBJ2-5, with 7 bases lining up with TRBD2. After removal of 1 base from V and 2 bases from J, the junction contained 2 bases not matched to a gene. The germline CDR1 and CDR2 sequences are SGDLS and YYNGEE. The CDR3 loop spans 14 amino acids. Written as DNA, the CDR3 is TGTGCCAGCAGCGTACTGGGAGGGCAAGAGACCCAGTACTTC. It translates to CASSVLGGQETQYF.

The V and J genes are TRBV28 and TRBJ1-4; D is ambiguous. The CDR3 has 15 amino acids. Deletions cut 3 bases from V and 6 bases from J, with 14 bases between. Germline CDR1 MDHEN, CDR2 SYDVKM. The CDR3 loop is CASSFVTGRDEKLFF. The CDR3 DNA reads as TGTGCCAGCAGTTTTGTGACCGGGAGGGATGAAAAACTGTTTTTT. The full variable domain, completed using reference TRBV28 and TRBJ1-4, is DVKVTQSSRYLVKRTGEKVFLECVQDMDHENMFWYRQDPGLGLRLIYFSYDVKMKEKGDIPEGYSVSREKKERFSLILESASTNQTSMYLCASSFVTGRDEKLFFGSGTQLSVL.

V gene TRBV10-3 combines with J gene TRBJ2-3; 7 bases align to TRBD1. Trimming took 6 bases from V and 9 from J; bases not matched to a gene: 3. This CDR3 region has 11 residues. Germline loops: CDR1 ENHRY, CDR2 SYGVKD. The CDR3 nucleotides read TGTGCCATCAGAAGGGGGCCAACGCAGTATTTT. Protein product: CAIRRGPTQYF.

The rearrangement joins TRBV5-8 to TRBJ1-5; TRBD1 might be the D (5 bases). Germline V lookup: CDR1 SGHTS, CDR2 YDEGEE. V dropped 1 base and J dropped 7 bases, with 18 bases sitting between them. The CDR3 contains 16 residues. The CDR3: CASSLRGGIQNQPQHF. The CDR3 DNA is TGTGCCAGCAGCTTGCGGGGGGGAATCCAAAACCAGCCCCAGCATTTT.

The genes are TRBV18 and TRBJ1-2; no clear D. There are 13 residues in the CDR3. Germline CDR1 reads KGHSH; CDR2 reads LQKENI. Trimming removed 2 bases from V and 8 bases from J, with 12 bases in between. CDR3 DNA sequence: TGTGCCAGCTCACCAGGCACCGGGGAGGGCTACACCTTC. Its translation: CASSPGTGEGYTF.

The chain links TRBV4-3 to TRBJ2-2, with 14 bases fitting TRBD2. The V segment lost 0 bases and the J segment 11 bases; nucleotides outside the gene matches: 23. The CDR3 has 22 amino acids. Germline V gene lookup returns CDR1 LGHNA and CDR2 YSLEER. The CDR3 spells CASSQESETSGREEIEHRELFF. The CDR3 coding sequence is TGCGCCAGCAGCCAAGAAAGTGAGACTAGCGGGAGGGAAGAAATTGAACACCGAGAGCTGTTTTTT.

The count of this clone is one. The V gene is TRBV28, the J gene TRBJ1-5, with 7 bases lining up with TRBD1. This CDR3 has 16 amino acids. After removal of 4 bases from V and 2 bases from J, the junction contained 8 bases not matched to a gene. CDR1 and CDR2 from the germline V gene are MDHEN and SYDVKM. CDR3 protein: CASSSTGAPGNQPQHF. CDR3 coding DNA: TGTGCCAGCAGTTCCACAGGGGCGCCCGGCAATCAGCCCCAGCATTTT.

The rearrangement joins TRBV15 to TRBJ1-3; D perhaps matches TRBD1 (6 bases). The CDR3 runs 15 residues. Germline CDR1 and CDR2: LNHNV and YYDKDF (reference sequence). V lost 0 bases to trimming and J lost 4 bases, with 10 bases between them. CDR3 in amino acids: CATSRDRGQGNTIYF. The CDR3 DNA follows: TGTGCCACCAGCAGAGATCGGGGGCAGGGAAACACCATATATTTT.

The rearrangement links TRBV14 to TRBJ2-3; D not certain. Germline CDR1 reads SGHDN; CDR2 reads FVKESK. The V and J ends lost 1 base and 3 bases respectively, with 2 bases between them. There are 12 residues in the CDR3. Here the CDR3 reads CASSQVTDTQYF. For the CDR3, the DNA is TGTGCCAGCAGCCAAGTAACAGATACGCAGTATTTT.